The text below deals with one TCR beta chain. Its antigen is unknown. TCRdb used MiXCR to reprocess the reads, holding one entry per CDR3 protein. Of 200,000 to 250,000 distinct CDR3 sequences in the sample, 35% to 45% were seen once. CDR1 is SNHLY, CDR2 FYNNEI, per germline. V was shortened by 11 bases and J by 4 bases, with 18 bases between the two germline ends. The CDR3 is 14 amino acids. This sample is part of a study of T cell repertoires in cytomegalovirus infection. Study background: Recently identified HLA-C-restricted CMV epitopes and well-studied HLA-B-restricted CMV epitopes were used by the study. It can be stated that public TCR beta signatures indicated CMV infection as well as a matching HLA type.

The chain employs TRBV2 and TRBJ2-1; perhaps TRBD2 as D (7 bases). This TCR came from a human donor in good health (CMV status not recorded). Some clones in this sample may be carry-over from other donors' samples. Sample: CD8+ T cells from cultured PBMCs, taken from culture after CMV antigen stimulation. CDR3 sequence (DNA): TGTGCCCAGGGGAGGGCGAACAGTTACAATGAGCAGTTCTTC. This translates into CAQGRANSYNEQFF.